Following are 20 T cell receptor beta chains from one sample sequenced in a study of cytomegalovirus exposure and HLA in healthy donors. A multiplex PCR was run with 60 Vbeta primers and 13 Jbeta primers. Assay used: immunoSEQ multiplex PCR; TCRdb lists only in-frame clones, some missing. The sample has over 110,000 clones; 70% to 80% are singletons. Material for sequencing was PBMCs. The receptors were gathered from a woman between 35 and 50 years old in good health and CMV-seropositive.

V and J are TRBV2 and TRBJ2-3, with 7 bases fitting TRBD1. There are 14 residues in the CDR3. The germline gives CDR1 SNHLY, CDR2 FYNNEI. Trimming took 8 bases from V and 3 from J; bases not matched to a gene: 8. The CDR3 DNA sequence: TGTGCCAGCGTGAGGACAGGACCTACAGATACGCAGTATTTT. It is translated as CASVRTGPTDTQYF.

This sequence joins TRBV2 and TRBJ2-1; 16 nucleotides agree with TRBD2. V was clipped by 5 bases and J by 7 bases; unmatched bases: 20. The germline V gene has CDR1 SNHLY and CDR2 FYNNEI. The CDR3 has 21 residues. CDR3 nucleotides: TGTGCCAGCAGTTCACCCTCCTGGGGGACTAGCGGGAGGGCCAGGAGAAATGAGCAGTTCTTC. Translated: CASSSPSWGTSGRARRNEQFF.

The rearrangement uses TRBV6-6 and TRBJ1-1, with 8 bases that match TRBD1. V dropped 4 bases and J dropped 0; count of bases not matched to a gene: 1. The germline CDR1 and CDR2 sequences are MNHNY and SVGAGI (reference sequence). The CDR3 length is 14 residues. The CDR3 region is CASSWDRLNTEAFF. Here the CDR3 DNA reads TGTGCCAGCAGTTGGGACAGGCTGAACACTGAAGCTTTCTTT.

J is TRBJ2-1 and V is TRBV11-3; 9 positions match TRBD2. The V gene's germline CDR1 is SGHNT and CDR2 YENEEA. V gave up 6 bases and J gave up 4 bases; unmatched junction bases: 4. The CDR3 extends over 14 amino acids. This chain's CDR3 is CASRGLAGYNEQFF. The DNA of the CDR3 is TGTGCCAGCAGGGGGCTAGCGGGATACAATGAGCAGTTCTTC.

V is TRBV2 and J is TRBJ2-1, with no clear D. Germline values: CDR1 SNHLY, CDR2 FYNNEI. The CDR3 runs to 11 residues. V was shortened by 6 bases and J by 9 bases, with 9 bases between the two germline ends. In DNA form, the CDR3 reads TGTGCCAGCAGGCCCCAGCGTGAGCAGTTCTTC. Its translation is CASRPQREQFF.

The chain recombines TRBV6-4 with TRBJ2-1; 7 bases match TRBD2. The CDR3 runs 14 residues. Trimming removed 3 bases from V and 6 bases from J; junction bases left unmatched: 5. Germline values: CDR1 MRHNA, CDR2 SNTAGT. CDR3 bases: TGTGCCAGCAGTGATGCGGGAGATCGCAATGAGCAGTTCTTC. Translation: CASSDAGDRNEQFF.

CDR3 in DNA: TGTGCCAGCAGTTACCGGTGGCGGGAGTTGAACGAGCAGTACTTC. Encoded protein: CASSYRWRELNEQYF. The genes are TRBV6-5 and TRBJ2-7; 7 bases align to TRBD2. CDR3 size: 15 residues. Per germline, CDR1 MNHEY and CDR2 SVGAGI. Trimming removed 2 bases from V and 5 bases from J; junction bases left unmatched: 9.

This clone has only one observation. This rearrangement joins TRBV19 to TRBJ2-7, with TRBD2 matching over 11 bases. Germline loops: CDR1 LNHDA, CDR2 SQIVND (reference sequence). Losses at the gene ends were 3 bases for V and 3 bases for J; bases not matched to a gene: 1. This CDR3 contains 14 residues. DNA of the CDR3: TGTGCCAGTAGTATGGGGACTAGCGGCTACGAGCAGTACTTC. This encodes CASSMGTSGYEQYF. The whole variable domain, filled in from reference TRBV19 and TRBJ2-7, reads DGGITQSPKYLFRKEGQNVTLSCEQNLNHDAMYWYRQDPGQGLRLIYYSQIVNDFQKGDIAEGYSVSREKKESFPLTVTSAQKNPTAFYLCASSMGTSGYEQYFGPGTRLTVT.

The V call is TRBV27, the J call TRBJ2-5; 8 bases agree with TRBD1. CDR3 length equals 15 residues. V trimming: 0 bases; J trimming: 4 bases; junction bases outside the gene matches: 4. Germline assignment: CDR1 MNHEY and CDR2 SMNVEV (reference sequence). The CDR3, as DNA: TGTGCCAGCAGTTTATCGGACAGGGCTCGAGAGACCCAGTACTTC. This sequence encodes CASSLSDRARETQYF.

This chain joins TRBV19 and TRBJ2-2; TRBD2 aligns across 8 bases. V was clipped by 6 bases and J by 4 bases; unmatched bases: 10. Germline values: CDR1 LNHDA, CDR2 SQIVND (reference sequence). The CDR3 is 16 residues long. For the CDR3, the DNA is TGTGCCAGTAGCGAACTAGCGGTATTAGGCACCGGGGAGCTGTTTTTT. Protein sequence: CASSELAVLGTGELFF.

The gene calls are TRBV6-5 and TRBJ2-5, with D maybe TRBD1 (5 bases). The DNA end is a closer match to TRBJ2-7, so the J assignment may be wrong. In germline, CDR1 is MNHEY, CDR2 SVGAGI. The CDR3 is 12 amino acids. CDR3: CASTSGSGEQYF. DNA for the CDR3: TGTGCCAGCACCTCAGGGTCGGGCGAGCAGTACTTC.

V is TRBV2 and J is TRBJ2-3; tentative D call: TRBD2 (7 bases). The CDR3 totals 17 residues. CDR1 SNHLY and CDR2 FYNNEI come from the germline V gene. V lost 5 bases and J lost 1, with 19 bases in between. CDR3 loop: CASSFRGGLPRTDTQYF. As DNA, the CDR3 is TGTGCCAGCAGTTTTAGGGGGGGGCTACCACGCACAGATACGCAGTATTTT.

J is TRBJ2-2 and V is TRBV6-6, with 11 bases that match TRBD2. J gave up 3 bases and V 6 bases, and 3 bases lay outside the gene matches. Germline V gene lookup returns CDR1 MNHNY and CDR2 SVGAGI (reference sequence). The CDR3 covers 15 residues. The CDR3, as DNA: TGTGCCAGCAGAAAGGGACTAGCGGACACCGGGGAGCTGTTTTTT. Translated, it gives CASRKGLADTGELFF.

This clone was counted a single time. The V gene is TRBV6-5, the J gene TRBJ2-5; TRBD2 matches 13 bases. Trimming cost V 1 base and J 5 bases; bases outside gene matches: 4. The CDR3 loop spans 16 amino acids. The germline CDR1 and CDR2 sequences are MNHEY and SVGAGI. The CDR3 DNA sequence: TGTGCCAGCAGTTACTTCGGGACTAGCGGGAAGGAGACCCAGTACTTC. It is translated as CASSYFGTSGKETQYF.

The CDR3 loop is CAWSSGAYNSPLHF. The DNA for the CDR3 is TGTGCCTGGAGTTCCGGGGCCTATAATTCACCCCTCCACTTT. This sequence joins TRBV30 and TRBJ1-6; no clear D. The germline V and J ends were trimmed by 2 bases and 2 bases, with 7 bases remaining between them. Germline values: CDR1 GTSNPN, CDR2 SVGIG (reference sequence). This CDR3 comprises 14 residues.

This rearrangement joins TRBV11-2 to TRBJ1-5, with D maybe TRBD1 (5 bases). The germline V and J ends were trimmed by 0 bases and 7 bases, with 13 bases remaining between them. Germline V gene sequence: CDR1 SGHAT, CDR2 FQNNGV. This CDR3 contains 15 residues. The CDR3 loop is CASSLDAAGWQPQHF. The CDR3 DNA sequence: TGTGCCAGCAGCTTAGATGCGGCAGGGTGGCAGCCCCAGCATTTT.

The rearrangement links TRBV6-5 to TRBJ2-7, with D perhaps TRBD1 (6 bases). V lost 10 bases, J lost 2 bases, and 21 bases lay in between. The CDR3 is 15 residues long. In germline, CDR1 is MNHEY, CDR2 SVGAGI. The CDR3 DNA reads TGTGCCATCAGCAATGAAGGGCAGGGGACCTACGAGCAGTACTTC. Translation gives CAISNEGQGTYEQYF.

The chain combines TRBV2 with TRBJ2-5; D is possibly TRBD2 (5 bases). CDR1 is SNHLY, CDR2 FYNNEI, per germline. This CDR3 has 12 amino acids. Trimming pared 3 bases from V and 12 bases from J, leaving 14 bases between. CDR3 nucleotides: TGTGCCAGCAGTGATTGGCAACCCGGGGAGTACTTC. It is translated as CASSDWQPGEYF.

The gene calls are TRBV7-9 and TRBJ1-2; possible D gene TRBD1, 5 bases. This CDR3 region has 13 residues. Germline V CDR1 and CDR2: SEHNR, FQNEAQ (reference sequence). V was cut by 5 bases and J by 8 bases, with 15 bases left in between. In nucleotides, the CDR3 is TGTGCCAGCAGCCCAACTGGAGGGGCGGGCTACACCTTC. Encoded protein: CASSPTGGAGYTF.

The chain uses TRBV2 and TRBJ2-7, with 8 bases aligning to TRBD2. The CDR3 has 13 amino acids. Germline V gene lookup returns CDR1 SNHLY and CDR2 FYNNEI. V gave up 6 bases and J gave up 5 bases; unmatched junction bases: 6. In DNA form, the CDR3 reads TGTGCCAGCAGCGCGGGGGGCGTCGACGAGCAGTACTTC. It codes for CASSAGGVDEQYF.